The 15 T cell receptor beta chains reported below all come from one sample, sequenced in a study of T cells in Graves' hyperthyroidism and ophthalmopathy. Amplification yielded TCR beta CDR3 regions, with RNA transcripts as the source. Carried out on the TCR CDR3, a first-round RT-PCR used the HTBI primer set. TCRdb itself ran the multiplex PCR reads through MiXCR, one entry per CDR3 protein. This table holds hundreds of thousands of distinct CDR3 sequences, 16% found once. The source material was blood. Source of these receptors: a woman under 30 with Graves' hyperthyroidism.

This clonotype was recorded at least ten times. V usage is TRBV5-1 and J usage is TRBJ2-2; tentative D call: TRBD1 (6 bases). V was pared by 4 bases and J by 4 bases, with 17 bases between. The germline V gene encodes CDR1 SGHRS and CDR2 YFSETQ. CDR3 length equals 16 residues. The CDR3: CASSPPQGRGTGELFF. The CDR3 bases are TGCGCCAGCAGCCCGCCCCAGGGGCGAGGCACCGGGGAGCTGTTTTTT.

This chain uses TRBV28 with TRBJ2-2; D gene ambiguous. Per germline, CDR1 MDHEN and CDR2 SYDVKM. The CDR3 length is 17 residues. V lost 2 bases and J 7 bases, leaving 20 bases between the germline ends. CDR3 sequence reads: CASSLARRGSVSGELFF. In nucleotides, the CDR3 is TGTGCCAGCAGTTTAGCCAGAAGAGGAAGCGTTAGCGGGGAGCTGTTTTTT.

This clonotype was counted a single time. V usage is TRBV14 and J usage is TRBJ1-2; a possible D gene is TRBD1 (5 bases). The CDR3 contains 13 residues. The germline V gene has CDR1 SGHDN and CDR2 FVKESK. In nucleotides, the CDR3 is TGTGCTAGTGCCAACCTTGGGGGGAAAGGCTACACCTTC. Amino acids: CASANLGGKGYTF.

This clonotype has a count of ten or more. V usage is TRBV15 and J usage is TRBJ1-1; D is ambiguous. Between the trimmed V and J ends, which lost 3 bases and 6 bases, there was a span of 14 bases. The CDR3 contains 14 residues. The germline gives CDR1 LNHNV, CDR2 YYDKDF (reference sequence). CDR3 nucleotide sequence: TGTGCCACCAGCAGGGACCCCCATTCCGCTGAAGCTTTCTTT. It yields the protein CATSRDPHSAEAFF.

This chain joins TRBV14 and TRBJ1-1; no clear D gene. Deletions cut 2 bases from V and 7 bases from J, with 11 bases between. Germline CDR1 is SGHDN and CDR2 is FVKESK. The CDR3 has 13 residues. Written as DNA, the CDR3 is TGTGCCAGCAGCCAATTAGGTCACGTTGAAGCTTTCTTT. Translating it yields CASSQLGHVEAFF. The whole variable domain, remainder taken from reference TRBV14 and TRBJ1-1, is EAGVTQFPSHSVIEKGQTVTLRCDPISGHDNLYWYRRVMGKEIKFLLHFVKESKQDESGMPNNRFLAERTGGTYSTLKVQPAELEDSGVYFCASSQLGHVEAFFGQGTRLTVV.

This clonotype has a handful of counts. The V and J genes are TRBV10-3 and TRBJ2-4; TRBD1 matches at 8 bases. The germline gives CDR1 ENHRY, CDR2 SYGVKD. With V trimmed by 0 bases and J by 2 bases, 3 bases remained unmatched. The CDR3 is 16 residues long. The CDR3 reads CAISESNRGSKNIQYF. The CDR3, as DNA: TGTGCCATCAGTGAGTCGAACAGGGGGTCCAAAAACATTCAGTACTTC.

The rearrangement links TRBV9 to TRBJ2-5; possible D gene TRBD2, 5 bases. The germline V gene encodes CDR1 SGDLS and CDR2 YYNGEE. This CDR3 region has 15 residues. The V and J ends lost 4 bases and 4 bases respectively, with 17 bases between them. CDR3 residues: CASSSNDRRGETQYF. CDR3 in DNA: TGTGCCAGCAGCTCCAACGACCGCCGGGGAGAGACCCAGTACTTC.

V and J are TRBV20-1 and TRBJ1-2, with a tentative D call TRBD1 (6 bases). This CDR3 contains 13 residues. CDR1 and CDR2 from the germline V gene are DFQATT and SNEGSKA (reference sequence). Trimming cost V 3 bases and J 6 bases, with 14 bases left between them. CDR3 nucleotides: TGCAGTGCTAGTCCACAGGGTGAGAATGGCTACACCTTC. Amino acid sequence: CSASPQGENGYTF.

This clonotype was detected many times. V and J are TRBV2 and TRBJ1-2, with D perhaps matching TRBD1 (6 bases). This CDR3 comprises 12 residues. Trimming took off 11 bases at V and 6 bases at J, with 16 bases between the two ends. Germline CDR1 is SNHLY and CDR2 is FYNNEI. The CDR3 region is CADTGGADGYTF. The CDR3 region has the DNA TGTGCCGATACGGGGGGCGCGGATGGCTACACCTTC.

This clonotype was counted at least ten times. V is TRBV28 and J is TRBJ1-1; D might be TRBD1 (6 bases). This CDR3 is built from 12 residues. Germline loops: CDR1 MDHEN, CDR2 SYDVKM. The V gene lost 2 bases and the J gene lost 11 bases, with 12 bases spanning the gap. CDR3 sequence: CASSLGGLVAFF. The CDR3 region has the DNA TGTGCCAGCAGTTTAGGGGGGCTAGTGGCTTTCTTT.

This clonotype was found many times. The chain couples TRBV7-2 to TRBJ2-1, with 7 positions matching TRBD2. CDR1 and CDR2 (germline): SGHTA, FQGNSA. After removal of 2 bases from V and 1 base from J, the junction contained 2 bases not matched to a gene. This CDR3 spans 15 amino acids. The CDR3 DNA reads TGTGCCAGCAGCTTACTAGCGGATTCCTACAATGAGCAGTTCTTC. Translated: CASSLLADSYNEQFF.

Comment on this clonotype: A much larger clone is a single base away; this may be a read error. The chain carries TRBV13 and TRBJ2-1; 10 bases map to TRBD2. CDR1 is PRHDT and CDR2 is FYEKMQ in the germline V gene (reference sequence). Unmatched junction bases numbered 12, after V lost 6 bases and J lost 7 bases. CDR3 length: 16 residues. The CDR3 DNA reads TGTGCCAGCAGTCCGGCAGGACTAGCGGTAGGGAATGAGCAGTTCTTC. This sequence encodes CASSPAGLAVGNEQFF.

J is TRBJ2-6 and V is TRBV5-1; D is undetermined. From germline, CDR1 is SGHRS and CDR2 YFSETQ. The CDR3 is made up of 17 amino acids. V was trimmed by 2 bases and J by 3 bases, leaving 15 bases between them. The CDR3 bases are TGCGCCAGCAGCTTCCGGAGCGACCCGGGTGGGGCCAACGTCCTGACTTTC. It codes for CASSFRSDPGGANVLTF.

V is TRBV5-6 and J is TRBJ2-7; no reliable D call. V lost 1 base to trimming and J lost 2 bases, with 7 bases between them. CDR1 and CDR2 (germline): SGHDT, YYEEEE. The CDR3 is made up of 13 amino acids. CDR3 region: CASSLQLTYEQYF. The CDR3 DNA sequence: TGTGCCAGCAGCTTGCAGCTCACCTACGAGCAGTACTTC.

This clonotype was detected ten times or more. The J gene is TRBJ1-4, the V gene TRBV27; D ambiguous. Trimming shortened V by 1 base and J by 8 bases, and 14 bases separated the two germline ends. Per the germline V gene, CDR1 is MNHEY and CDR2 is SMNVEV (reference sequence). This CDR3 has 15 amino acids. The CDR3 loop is CASSLYQPSTEKLFF. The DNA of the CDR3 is TGTGCCAGCAGTTTATATCAGCCATCAACCGAAAAACTGTTTTTT.